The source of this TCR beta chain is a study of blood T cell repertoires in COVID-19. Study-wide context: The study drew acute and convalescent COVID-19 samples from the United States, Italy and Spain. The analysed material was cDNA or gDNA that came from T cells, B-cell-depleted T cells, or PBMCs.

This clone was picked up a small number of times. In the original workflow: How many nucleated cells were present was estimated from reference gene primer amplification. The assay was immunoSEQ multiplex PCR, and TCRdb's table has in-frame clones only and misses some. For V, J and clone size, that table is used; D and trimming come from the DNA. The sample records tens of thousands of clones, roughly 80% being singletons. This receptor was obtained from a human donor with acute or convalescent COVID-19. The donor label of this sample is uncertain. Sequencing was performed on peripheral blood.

The CDR3 sequence is CASSPGLAANNEQFF. CDR3 DNA sequence: TGTGCCAGCTCACCAGGGCTAGCGGCAAACAATGAGCAGTTCTTC. The chain recombines TRBV18 with TRBJ2-1; 7 nucleotides line up with TRBD2. The length of the CDR3 is 15 residues. The V gene's germline CDR1 is KGHSH and CDR2 LQKENI. The junction had 6 bases not matched to a gene; V was cut back by 2 bases and J by 5 bases. Looking up the rest from reference TRBV18 and TRBJ2-1 gives the full variable domain: NAGVMQNPRHLVRRRGQEARLRCSPMKGHSHVYWYRQLPEEGLKFMVYLQKENIIDESGMPKERFSAEFPKEGPSILRIQQVVRGDSAAYFCASSPGLAANNEQFFGPGTRLTVL.